A selection of T cell receptor beta chains follows, all from one sample in a study of cytomegalovirus exposure and HLA in healthy donors. Assay used: immunoSEQ multiplex PCR; TCRdb lists only in-frame clones, some missing. The repertoire holds some 170,000 clones, over 75% seen once, with less than 2% in the top ten. Source material: PBMCs. The receptors were gathered from a woman aged 18-29 years in good health and CMV-seronegative. The CDR3 runs from the conserved cysteine through the conserved F or W. The order of the fields is V gene, D gene, J gene, clone size, CDR3 DNA, CDR3 protein. A D gene is named only where the DNA matches it firmly. A row's size may be missing; if present it is once, few, many or a size class.

>TRBV29-1|TRBD1|TRBJ2-1|.
TGCAGCGTTGCAAGTGGGACAGGGGTGCAGTTCTTC
CSVASGTGVQFF
>TRBV6-5|TRBD1|TRBJ2-7|.
TGTGCCAGCAGTCCCGGACAGGGACGGAGCGAGCAGTACTTC
CASSPGQGRSEQYF
>TRBV27|TRBD2|TRBJ2-2|.
TGTGCCAGCAGTTTAATTACACGAAGGGGTAGCGGGGGGACTTACACCGGGGAGCTGTTTTTT
CASSLITRRGSGGTYTGELFF
>TRBV28|.|TRBJ1-2|.
TGTGCCAGCAGTTTGGTGGGGGGGTTGGATGGCTACACCTTC
CASSLVGGLDGYTF
>TRBV7-7|.|TRBJ2-5|.
TGTGCTAGCAGCTCTTCGGGATTTCTTCAAGAGACCCAGTACTTC
CASSSSGFLQETQYF
>TRBV30|.|TRBJ2-7|.
TGTGCCTGCGAACAGGGACATTACGAGCAGTACTTC
CACEQGHYEQYF
>TRBV11-2|TRBD2|TRBJ2-5|.
TGTGCCAGCAGCTTAAGGCCTAGCGGAGGTGCCGAGACCCAGTACTTC
CASSLRPSGGAETQYF
>TRBV5-1|.|TRBJ1-4|.
TGCGCCAGCAGCTTGGGGGGGGAGAATGAAAAACTGTTTTTT
CASSLGGENEKLFF
>TRBV5-1|.|TRBJ1-1|.
TGCGCCAGCTGGAGCATGAACACTGAAGCTTTCTTT
CASWSMNTEAFF
>TRBV5-1|.|TRBJ1-1|.
TGCGCCAGCAGCTTAAGCGGACAGCAGAACACTGAAGCTTTCTTT
CASSLSGQQNTEAFF
>TRBV9|.|TRBJ1-3|.
TGTGCCAGCAGCGTTTCGGCTGGAAACACCATATATTTT
CASSVSAGNTIYF
>TRBV29-1|.|TRBJ2-7|.
TGCAGCGTACAGACAGCCCCCCTCTACGAGCAGTACTTC
CSVQTAPLYEQYF
>TRBV9|.|TRBJ2-7|.
TGTGCCAGCAGCTTAACAGGATTCTCCTACGAGCAGTACTTC
CASSLTGFSYEQYF
>TRBV9|.|TRBJ2-5|.
TGTGCCAGCAGCTCCGGACAGTCCACTCAGTACTTC
CASSSGQSTQYF
>TRBV5-4|TRBD1|TRBJ1-2|.
TGTGCCAGCAGCCCGGGACAGGGGAAAGATGGCTACACCTTC
CASSPGQGKDGYTF
>TRBV6-1|TRBD2|TRBJ2-2|.
TGTGGGATCGGCGGGAGGGCCGACACCGGGGAGCTGTTTTTT
CGIGGRADTGELFF
>TRBV5-1|.|TRBJ1-2|.
TGCGCCAGCAGCTTCTCCCGCGGAAACTATGGCTACACCTTC
CASSFSRGNYGYTF
>TRBV6-5|.|TRBJ1-2|.
TGTGCCAGCAGTTATGAGGGCATTGGCGGCTACACCTTC
CASSYEGIGGYTF
>TRBV5-1|.|TRBJ2-7|.
TGCGCCAGCAGCTCCACCCTGCGCTACGAGCAGTACTTC
CASSSTLRYEQYF
>TRBV30|TRBD1|TRBJ1-2|.
TGTGCCTGGACTTACCCGGCGCCAGGGGGCTTTCATGGCTACACCTTC
CAWTYPAPGGFHGYTF
>TRBV9|TRBD1|TRBJ1-1|.
TGTGCCAGCAGCGTAGTTACAGGGGGATTCACTGAAGCTTTCTTT
CASSVVTGGFTEAFF
>TRBV27|.|TRBJ1-4|once
TGTGCCAGCAGTCTCCGGTCAGGGGATCGGGGTGAAAAACTGTTTTTT
CASSLRSGDRGEKLFF
>TRBV28|.|TRBJ1-5|.
TGTGCCAGCAGGTCTAACAGGTACAATCAGCCCCAGCATTTT
CASRSNRYNQPQHF
>TRBV19|TRBD1|TRBJ1-1|.
TGTGCCAGTAGCGACTTGACAGGGGGCCCGTCGGTGAACACTGAAGCTTTCTTT
CASSDLTGGPSVNTEAFF
>TRBV6-5|.|TRBJ1-4|.
TGTGCCAGCAGTTACCGCGAGGCGGATGAAGAACTGTTTTTT
CASSYREADEELFF
>TRBV9|TRBD2|TRBJ2-2|.
TGTGCCAGCAGCGTTCTAGCGGGCCACACCGGGGAGCTGTTTTTT
CASSVLAGHTGELFF
>TRBV7-9|.|TRBJ2-7|many
TGTGCCAGCAGCTTTCGCACAGCTACCCCCTACGAGCAGTACTTC
CASSFRTATPYEQYF
>TRBV25-1|TRBD1|TRBJ2-2|.
TGTGCCAGCAGTGAACAACCGGGACAGGGCGCCGGGGAGCTGTTTTTT
CASSEQPGQGAGELFF
>TRBV25-1|.|TRBJ2-7|.
TGTGCCAGCAGTGTGGAGGACAGAGGCTACGAGCAGTACTTC
CASSVEDRGYEQYF
>TRBV19|TRBD2|TRBJ2-2|.
TGTGCCAGTAGTATAGGACTAGCGGGAGGCAGGGGCACCGGGGAGCTGTTTTTT
CASSIGLAGGRGTGELFF
>TRBV5-4|.|TRBJ1-2|.
TGTGCCAGCAGCCCTGACAGGATCCGACTGAACTATGGCTACACCTTC
CASSPDRIRLNYGYTF
>TRBV4-1|.|TRBJ1-5|.
TGCGCCACCGGGATCAGGACGAATCAGCCCCAGCATTTT
CATGIRTNQPQHF
>TRBV5-1|TRBD2|TRBJ2-1|once
TGCGCCAGCAGCCCGGGGGTAGCGGGAGTTTGGAGCTCCTACAATGAGCAGTTCTTC
CASSPGVAGVWSSYNEQFF
>TRBV19|TRBD1|TRBJ2-6|.
TGTGCCACTTCGCGGGACAGGTCCTCTGGGGCCAACGTCCTGACTTTC
CATSRDRSSGANVLTF
>TRBV6-1|.|TRBJ2-7|.
TGTGCCAGCAGTGAACTCGTTGGTGTAGCGGAGATTTACGAGCAGTACTTC
CASSELVGVAEIYEQYF
>TRBV28|.|TRBJ1-2|.
TGTGCCAGCACCCTTGTCCCGGAGGATGGCTACACCTTC
CASTLVPEDGYTF
>TRBV10-3|.|TRBJ2-1|once
TGTGCCATCAGTGAGTCGCTAGGTGAGCAGTTCTTC
CAISESLGEQFF
>TRBV10-2|TRBD1|TRBJ1-2|.
TGCGCCAGTAGTGAGACAGGGAGAGATGGCTACACCTTC
CASSETGRDGYTF
>TRBV5-1|.|TRBJ2-3|.
TGCGCCAGCAGCTTGTCGGGATCCGCAGATACGCAGTATTTT
CASSLSGSADTQYF
>TRBV5-4|TRBD1|TRBJ1-2|few
TGTGCCAGCAGCATCCGGACAGGGGGCGCTGGTGGCTACACCTTC
CASSIRTGGAGGYTF
>TRBV29-1|.|TRBJ2-5|few
TGCAGCGTTGGGGGCCACAGGCTTGGCCAAGAGACCCAGTACTTC
CSVGGHRLGQETQYF
>TRBV28|TRBD1|TRBJ1-2|once
TGTGCCAGCAGTTCCGAGCCTAGGACAGGGGCCTATGGCTACACCTTC
CASSSEPRTGAYGYTF
>TRBV7-9|.|TRBJ2-7|.
TGTGCCAGCAGCTTAGGCCAGATAAGCTCCTACGAGCAGTACTTC
CASSLGQISSYEQYF
>TRBV5-6|.|TRBJ1-2|once
TGTGCCAGCAGCTTGGGGACAGACGGAACTAACTATGGCTACACCTTC
CASSLGTDGTNYGYTF
>TRBV28|TRBD1|TRBJ1-5|.
TGTGCCAGCAGTTCACCTTCCAGGGGGTGGCAGCCCCAGCATTTT
CASSSPSRGWQPQHF